This TCR beta chain comes out of a study of T-cell reconstitution after alpha-beta-depleted transplantation in children. This clonotype was observed at least ten times. The CDR3 is 16 amino acids. The V end was cut by 7 bases, the J end by 5 bases, with 21 bases between. Unique molecular identifiers were incorporated into the prepared TCRbeta library. TCRdb ran MiXCR on the PCR reads and lists one entry per CDR3 protein. The sample contains about 200,000 distinct CDR3 sequences, about 6.6% of which appear only once. The starting material was PBMCs, obtained before TCRalphabeta/CD19-depleted stem cell transplant. This sequence was found in a boy aged 2 to 10 with acute lymphoblastic leukemia, due to receive a stem cell transplant. The chain recombines TRBV12-3 or TRBV12-4 with TRBJ2-1, with D possibly called TRBD1 or TRBD2 (5 bases each). The CDR3 coding sequence is TGTGCCAGCAACTTGGGGACGGGGCCCACACACAATGAGCAGTTCTTC. Its translation is CASNLGTGPTHNEQFF.